The subject of this entry is one T cell receptor beta chain. The ends lost 5 bases at V and 8 bases at J; junction bases unmatched: 12. Germline lookup yields CDR1 SEHNR and CDR2 FQNEAQ (reference sequence). The CDR3 has 16 residues. The data were produced by immunoSEQ multiplex PCR, yet TCRdb's version contains in-frame clones alone and is incomplete. The sample records fewer than 30,000 clones, around 91% being singletons. The entry originates in a study of preoperative IRX-2 immunotherapy in early breast cancer. Noted treatment: preoperative locoregional IRX-2 cytokine immunotherapy. Patients received preoperative, locoregional IRX-2 cytokine immunotherapy in a phase Ib study.

This TCR was recovered from a human donor with breast cancer. The specimen was obtained from a patient treated with IRX-2 immunotherapy. The chain links TRBV7-9 to TRBJ2-2, with TRBD1 identical over 9 bases. The CDR3, as DNA: TGTGCCAGCAGCCCACCGGGACAGGGAGGGCCTGGGGAGCTGTTTTTT. Its protein product is CASSPPGQGGPGELFF.